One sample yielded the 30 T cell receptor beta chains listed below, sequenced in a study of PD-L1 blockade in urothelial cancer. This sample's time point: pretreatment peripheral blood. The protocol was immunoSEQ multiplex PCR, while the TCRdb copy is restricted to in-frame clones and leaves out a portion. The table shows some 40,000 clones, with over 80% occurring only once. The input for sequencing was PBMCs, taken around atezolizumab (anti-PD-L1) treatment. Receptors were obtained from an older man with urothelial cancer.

This CDR3 is CAWTSSTSGSAYEQYF. As DNA, the CDR3 is TGTGCCTGGACCTCCTCGACTAGCGGGAGTGCATACGAGCAGTACTTC. The V and J genes are TRBV30 and TRBJ2-7, with 12 nucleotides matching TRBD2. There are 16 residues in the CDR3. Germline values: CDR1 GTSNPN, CDR2 SVGIG (reference sequence). V lost 4 bases and J lost 4; bases outside the gene matches: 11.

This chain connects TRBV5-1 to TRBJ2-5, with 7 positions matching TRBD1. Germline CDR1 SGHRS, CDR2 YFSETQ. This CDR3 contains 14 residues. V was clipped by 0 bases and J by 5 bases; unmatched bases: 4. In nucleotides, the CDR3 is TGCGCCAGCAGCTTGGGAGGGGGCAGGGAGACCCAGTACTTC. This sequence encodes CASSLGGGRETQYF.

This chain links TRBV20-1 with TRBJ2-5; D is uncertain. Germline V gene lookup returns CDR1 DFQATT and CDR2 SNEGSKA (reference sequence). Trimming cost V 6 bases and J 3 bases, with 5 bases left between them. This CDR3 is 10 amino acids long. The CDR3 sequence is CSANKETQYF. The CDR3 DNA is TGCAGTGCCAACAAAGAGACCCAGTACTTC.

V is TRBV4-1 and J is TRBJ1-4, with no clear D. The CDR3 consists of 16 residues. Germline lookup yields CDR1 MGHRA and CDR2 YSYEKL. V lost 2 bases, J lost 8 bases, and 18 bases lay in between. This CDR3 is CASSQKWAGEGEKLFF. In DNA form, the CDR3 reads TGCGCCAGCAGCCAAAAGTGGGCAGGCGAAGGCGAAAAACTGTTTTTT.

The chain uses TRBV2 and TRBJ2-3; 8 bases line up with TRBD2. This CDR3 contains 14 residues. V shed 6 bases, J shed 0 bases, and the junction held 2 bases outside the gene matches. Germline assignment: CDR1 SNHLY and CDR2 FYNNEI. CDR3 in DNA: TGTGCCAGCAGGCTAGCGGGTAGCACAGATACGCAGTATTTT. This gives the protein CASRLAGSTDTQYF.

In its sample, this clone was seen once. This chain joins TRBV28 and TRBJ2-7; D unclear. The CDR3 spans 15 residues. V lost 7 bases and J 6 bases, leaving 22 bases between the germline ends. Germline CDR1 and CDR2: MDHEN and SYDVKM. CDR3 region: CASTPSKSGVPEQYF. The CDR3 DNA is TGTGCCAGCACCCCTTCTAAGTCTGGAGTCCCCGAGCAGTACTTC.

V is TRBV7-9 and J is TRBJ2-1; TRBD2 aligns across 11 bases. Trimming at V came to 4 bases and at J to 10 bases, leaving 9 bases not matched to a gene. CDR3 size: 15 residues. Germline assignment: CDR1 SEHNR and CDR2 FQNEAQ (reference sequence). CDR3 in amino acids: CASSSIAGGPWEQFF. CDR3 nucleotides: TGTGCCAGCAGCTCAATAGCGGGAGGGCCTTGGGAGCAGTTCTTC.

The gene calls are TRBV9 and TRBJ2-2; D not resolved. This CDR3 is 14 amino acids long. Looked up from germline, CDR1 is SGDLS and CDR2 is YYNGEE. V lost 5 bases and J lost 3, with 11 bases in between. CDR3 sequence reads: CASSRSWHTGELFF. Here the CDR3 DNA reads TGTGCCAGCAGTCGGAGTTGGCACACCGGGGAGCTGTTTTTT.

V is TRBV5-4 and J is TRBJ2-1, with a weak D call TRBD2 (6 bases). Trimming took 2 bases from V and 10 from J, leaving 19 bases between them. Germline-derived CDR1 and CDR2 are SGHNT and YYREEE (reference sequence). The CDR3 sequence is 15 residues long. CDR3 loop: CASSLVMVAAGEQFF. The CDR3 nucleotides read TGTGCCAGCAGCTTAGTTATGGTAGCGGCCGGGGAGCAGTTCTTC.

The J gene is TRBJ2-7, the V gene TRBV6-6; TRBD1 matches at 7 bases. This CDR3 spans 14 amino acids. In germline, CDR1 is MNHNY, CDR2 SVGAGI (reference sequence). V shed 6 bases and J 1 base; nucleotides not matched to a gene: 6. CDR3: CASRQGQNSYEQYF. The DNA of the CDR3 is TGTGCCAGCAGACAGGGACAGAATTCCTACGAGCAGTACTTC.

CDR3 bases: TGTGCCAGCAGCGAGACAGCTAACAATGAGCAGTTCTTC. Protein: CASSETANNEQFF. This chain connects TRBV7-9 to TRBJ2-1, with D maybe TRBD1 (5 bases). Germline V lookup: CDR1 SEHNR, CDR2 FQNEAQ (reference sequence). The CDR3 is 13 amino acids. V was clipped by 5 bases and J by 5 bases, with 10 bases between them.

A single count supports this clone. The CDR3 DNA sequence: TGTGCCAGCTCACCACCCGGCGGGAGGGCGGTCAATGAGCAGTTCTTC. Encoded protein: CASSPPGGRAVNEQFF. V is TRBV18 and J is TRBJ2-1; 9 nucleotides match TRBD2. CDR1 KGHSH and CDR2 LQKENI come from the germline V gene. The CDR3 loop spans 16 amino acids. The V gene end was trimmed by 0 bases and the J gene end by 6 bases; junction bases not matched to a gene: 6.

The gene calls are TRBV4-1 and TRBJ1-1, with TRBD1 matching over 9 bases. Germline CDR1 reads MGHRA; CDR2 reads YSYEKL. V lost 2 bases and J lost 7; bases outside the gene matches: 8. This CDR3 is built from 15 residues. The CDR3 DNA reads TGCGCCAGCAGCCAAACCGGGACAGGGTTTAATGAAGCTTTCTTT. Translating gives CASSQTGTGFNEAFF.

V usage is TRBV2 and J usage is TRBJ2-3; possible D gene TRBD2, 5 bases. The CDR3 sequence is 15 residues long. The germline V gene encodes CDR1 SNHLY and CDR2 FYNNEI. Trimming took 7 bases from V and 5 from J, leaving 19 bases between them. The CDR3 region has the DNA TGTGCCAGCATCCCCGGTTCGGGGTTACGAGATACGCAGTATTTT. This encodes CASIPGSGLRDTQYF.

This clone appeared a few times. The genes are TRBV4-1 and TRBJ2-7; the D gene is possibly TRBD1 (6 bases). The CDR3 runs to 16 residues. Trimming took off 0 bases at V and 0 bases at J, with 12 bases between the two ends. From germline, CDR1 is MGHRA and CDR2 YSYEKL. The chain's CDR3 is CASSQEAGAYSYEQYF. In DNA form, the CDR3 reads TGCGCCAGCAGCCAAGAGGCAGGGGCCTACTCCTACGAGCAGTACTTC.

This CDR3 reads CASSLNGGRAAGELFF. CDR3 sequence (DNA): TGTGCCAGCAGCTTAAACGGCGGGAGGGCCGCCGGGGAGCTGTTTTTT. The rearrangement joins TRBV7-2 to TRBJ2-2; 9 nucleotides line up with TRBD2. This CDR3 is 16 amino acids long. V trimming: 2 bases; J trimming: 6 bases; junction bases outside the gene matches: 7. CDR1 and CDR2 from the germline V gene are SGHTA and FQGNSA.

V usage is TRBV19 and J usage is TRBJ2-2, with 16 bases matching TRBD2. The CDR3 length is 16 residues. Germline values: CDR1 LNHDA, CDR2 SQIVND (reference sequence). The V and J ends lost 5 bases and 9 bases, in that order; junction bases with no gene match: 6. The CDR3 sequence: CASSEGTSGRGRELFF. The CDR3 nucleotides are TGTGCCAGTAGTGAAGGGACTAGCGGGAGGGGAAGGGAGCTGTTTTTT. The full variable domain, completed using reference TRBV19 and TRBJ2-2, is DGGITQSPKYLFRKEGQNVTLSCEQNLNHDAMYWYRQDPGQGLRLIYYSQIVNDFQKGDIAEGYSVSREKKESFPLTVTSAQKNPTAFYLCASSEGTSGRGRELFFGEGSRLTVL.

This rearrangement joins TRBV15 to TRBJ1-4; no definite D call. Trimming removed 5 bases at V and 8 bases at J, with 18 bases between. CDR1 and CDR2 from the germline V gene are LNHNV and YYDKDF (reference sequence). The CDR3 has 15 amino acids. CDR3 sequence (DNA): TGTGCCACCAGCCGACCGGGGTCAGCCGACGAAAAACTGTTTTTT. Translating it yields CATSRPGSADEKLFF.

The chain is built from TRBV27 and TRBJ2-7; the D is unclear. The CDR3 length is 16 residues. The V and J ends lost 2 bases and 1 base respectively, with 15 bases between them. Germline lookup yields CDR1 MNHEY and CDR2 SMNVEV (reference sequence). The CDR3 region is CASSLGVSRLSYEQYF. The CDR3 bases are TGTGCCAGCAGTTTAGGAGTTTCCCGGCTGTCCTACGAGCAGTACTTC.

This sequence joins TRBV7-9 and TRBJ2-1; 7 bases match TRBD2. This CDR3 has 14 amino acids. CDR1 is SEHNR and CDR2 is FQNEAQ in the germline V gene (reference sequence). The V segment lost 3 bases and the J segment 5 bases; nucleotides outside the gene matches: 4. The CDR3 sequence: CASSFSGKDNEQFF. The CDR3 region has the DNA TGTGCCAGCAGCTTCAGCGGGAAAGACAATGAGCAGTTCTTC.

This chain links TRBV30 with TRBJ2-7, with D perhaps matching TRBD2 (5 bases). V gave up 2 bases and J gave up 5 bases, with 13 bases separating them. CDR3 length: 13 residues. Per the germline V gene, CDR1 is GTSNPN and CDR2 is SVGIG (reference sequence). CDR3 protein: CAWSRLLSDEQYF. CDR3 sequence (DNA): TGTGCCTGGAGTCGACTACTATCGGACGAGCAGTACTTC. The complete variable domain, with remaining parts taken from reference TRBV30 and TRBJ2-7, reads SQTIHQWPATLVQPVGSPLSLECTVEGTSNPNLYWYRQAAGRGLQLLFYSVGIGQISSEVPQNLSASRPQDRQFILSSKKLLLSDSGFYLCAWSRLLSDEQYFGPGTRLTVT.

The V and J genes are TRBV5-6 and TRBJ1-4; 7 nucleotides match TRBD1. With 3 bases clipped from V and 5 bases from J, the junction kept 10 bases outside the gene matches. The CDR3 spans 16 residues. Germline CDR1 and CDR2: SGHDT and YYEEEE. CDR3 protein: CASSSAPGTVNEKLFF. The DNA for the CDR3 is TGTGCCAGCAGCTCTGCACCCGGGACAGTAAATGAAAAACTGTTTTTT.

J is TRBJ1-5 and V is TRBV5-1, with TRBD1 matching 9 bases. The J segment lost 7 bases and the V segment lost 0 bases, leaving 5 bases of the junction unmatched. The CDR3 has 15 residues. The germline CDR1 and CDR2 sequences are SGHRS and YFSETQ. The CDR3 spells CASSLGDREGQPQHF. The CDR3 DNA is TGCGCCAGCAGCTTGGGGGACAGGGAAGGACAGCCCCAGCATTTT.

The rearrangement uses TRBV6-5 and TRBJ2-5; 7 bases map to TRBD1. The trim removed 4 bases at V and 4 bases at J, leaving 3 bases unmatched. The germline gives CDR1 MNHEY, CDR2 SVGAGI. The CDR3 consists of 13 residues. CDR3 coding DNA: TGTGCCAGCAGTTGGACAGGCGGAGAGACCCAGTACTTC. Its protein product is CASSWTGGETQYF.

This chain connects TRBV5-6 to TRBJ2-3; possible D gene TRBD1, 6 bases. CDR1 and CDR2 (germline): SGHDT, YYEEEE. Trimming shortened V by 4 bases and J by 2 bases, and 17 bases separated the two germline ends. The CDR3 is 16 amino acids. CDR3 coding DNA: TGTGCCAGCAGCCAGAACAGGGCATTGTCCACAGATACGCAGTATTTT. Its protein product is CASSQNRALSTDTQYF.

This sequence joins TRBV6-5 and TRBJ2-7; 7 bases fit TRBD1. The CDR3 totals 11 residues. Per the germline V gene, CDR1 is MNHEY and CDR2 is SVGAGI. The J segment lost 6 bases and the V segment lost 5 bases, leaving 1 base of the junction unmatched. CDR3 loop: CASSPGGEQYF. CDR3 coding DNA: TGTGCCAGCAGTCCAGGGGGCGAGCAGTACTTC.

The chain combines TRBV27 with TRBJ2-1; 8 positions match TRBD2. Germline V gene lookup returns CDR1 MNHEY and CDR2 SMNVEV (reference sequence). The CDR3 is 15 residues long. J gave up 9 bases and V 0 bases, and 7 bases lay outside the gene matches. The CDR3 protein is CASSLSFSGRTEQFF. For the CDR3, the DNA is TGTGCCAGCAGTTTATCGTTCAGCGGGAGAACTGAGCAGTTCTTC.

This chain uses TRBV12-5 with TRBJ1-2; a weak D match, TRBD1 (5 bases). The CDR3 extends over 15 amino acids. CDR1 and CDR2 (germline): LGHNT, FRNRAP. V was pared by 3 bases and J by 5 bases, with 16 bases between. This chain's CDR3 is CASGFGILGRYGYTF. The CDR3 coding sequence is TGTGCTAGTGGTTTTGGGATCCTGGGGCGGTATGGCTACACCTTC.

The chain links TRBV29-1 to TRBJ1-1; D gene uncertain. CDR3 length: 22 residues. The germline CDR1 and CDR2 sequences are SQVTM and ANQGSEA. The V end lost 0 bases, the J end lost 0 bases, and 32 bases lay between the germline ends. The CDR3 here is CSVEERRTKVTTTSAMNTEAFF. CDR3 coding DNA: TGCAGCGTTGAAGAACGGAGAACTAAGGTGACGACGACGTCGGCTATGAACACTGAAGCTTTCTTT. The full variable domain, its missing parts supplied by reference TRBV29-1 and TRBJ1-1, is SAVISQKPSRDICQRGTSLTIQCQVDSQVTMMFWYRQQPGQSLTLIATANQGSEATYESGFVIDKFPISRPNLTFSTLTVSNMSPEDSSIYLCSVEERRTKVTTTSAMNTEAFFGQGTRLTVV.

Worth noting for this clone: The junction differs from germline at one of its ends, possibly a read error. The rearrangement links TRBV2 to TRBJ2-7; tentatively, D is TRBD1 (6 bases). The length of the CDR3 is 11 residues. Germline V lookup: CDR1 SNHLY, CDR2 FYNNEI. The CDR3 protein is CASSAQGWADF. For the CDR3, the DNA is TGTGCCAGCAGTGCACAGGGTTGGGCGGACTTC.